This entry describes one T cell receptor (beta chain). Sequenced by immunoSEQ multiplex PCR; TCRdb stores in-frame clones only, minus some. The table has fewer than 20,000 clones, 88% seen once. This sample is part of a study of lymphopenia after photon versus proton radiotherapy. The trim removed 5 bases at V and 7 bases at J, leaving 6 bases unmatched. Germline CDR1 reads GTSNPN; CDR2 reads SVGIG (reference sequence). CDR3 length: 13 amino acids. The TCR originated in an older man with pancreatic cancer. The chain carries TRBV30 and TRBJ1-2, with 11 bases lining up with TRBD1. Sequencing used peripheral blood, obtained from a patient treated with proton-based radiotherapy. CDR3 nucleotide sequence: TGTGCCTGGTCTACCGGGACAGGGGGTGGCTACACCTTC. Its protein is CAWSTGTGGGYTF.